This passage covers 23 T cell receptor beta chains from one sample sequenced in a study of shared T cell receptors in the human thymus. Data came from immunoSEQ multiplex PCR; TCRdb stores just in-frame clones and leaves some out. Of 720,000 or so clones in the sample, 75% to 90% were seen once. This same sample was also taken into another study, of human thymus T cells.

The sequenced sample consisted of thymocytes. All receptors derive from a girl younger than two with a congenital heart defect.

On this clone itself: The identical CDR3 is also encoded by other nucleotide sequences in the sample. This chain connects TRBV4-3 to TRBJ1-1; D call uncertain. The CDR3 has 15 amino acids. Germline V gene data show CDR1 as LGHNA and CDR2 as YSLEER. The V gene lost 1 base and the J gene lost 0 bases, with 9 bases spanning the gap. CDR3 in amino acids: CASSQVAGLNTEAFF. CDR3 sequence (DNA): TGCGCCAGCAGCCAAGTGGCAGGTCTGAACACTGAAGCTTTCTTT.

The chain couples TRBV19 to TRBJ2-3, with TRBD1 matching 10 bases. The germline CDR1 and CDR2 sequences are LNHDA and SQIVND (reference sequence). V gave up 3 bases and J gave up 0 bases; unmatched junction bases: 12. CDR3 length: 19 residues. The CDR3 here is CASSMNCPRTGGSTDTQYF. CDR3 bases: TGTGCCAGTAGTATGAATTGCCCAAGGACAGGGGGGAGCACAGATACGCAGTATTTT. The full variable domain, completed using reference TRBV19 and TRBJ2-3, is DGGITQSPKYLFRKEGQNVTLSCEQNLNHDAMYWYRQDPGQGLRLIYYSQIVNDFQKGDIAEGYSVSREKKESFPLTVTSAQKNPTAFYLCASSMNCPRTGGSTDTQYFGPGTRLTVL.

The chain is built from TRBV6-1 and TRBJ2-1; a weak D match, TRBD2 (5 bases). Germline-derived CDR1 and CDR2 are MNHNS and SASEGT. V lost 5 bases to trimming and J lost 7 bases, with 15 bases between them. The CDR3 is 14 residues long. DNA of the CDR3: TGTGCCAGCAGTCCCGGCCAGAGGGTTAATGAGCAGTTCTTC. This sequence encodes CASSPGQRVNEQFF.

This rearrangement joins TRBV4-3 to TRBJ2-3; 7 bases are a match to TRBD2. The V gene's germline CDR1 is LGHNA and CDR2 YSLEER. The CDR3 totals 18 residues. V shed 1 base, J shed 1 base, and the junction held 11 bases outside the gene matches. The CDR3 DNA reads TGCGCCAGCAGCCAAGCCATCCGAGGGCGGGAGCGCACAGATACGCAGTATTTT. Translation gives CASSQAIRGRERTDTQYF.

V usage is TRBV4-1 and J usage is TRBJ2-4, with D perhaps matching TRBD2 (5 bases). This CDR3 contains 19 residues. The germline gives CDR1 MGHRA, CDR2 YSYEKL. V gave up 0 bases and J gave up 1 base, with 19 bases separating them. The CDR3 spells CASSQDAGFNPGAKNIQYF. The CDR3 nucleotides read TGCGCCAGCAGCCAAGACGCGGGCTTTAATCCCGGGGCCAAAAACATTCAGTACTTC.

The chain has TRBV5-1 and TRBJ2-7; 15 bases map to TRBD2. Germline V gives CDR1 SGHRS, CDR2 YFSETQ. Trimming took 3 bases from V and 2 from J; bases not matched to a gene: 15. The CDR3 runs to 20 residues. CDR3 region: CASSSPGLAGGPGSTYEQYF. Here the CDR3 DNA reads TGCGCCAGCAGCTCGCCGGGACTAGCGGGGGGCCCGGGGTCCACCTACGAGCAGTACTTC.

This sequence joins TRBV5-4 and TRBJ2-5; the D gene is possibly TRBD2 (6 bases). From germline, CDR1 is SGHNT and CDR2 YYREEE (reference sequence). Trimming cost V 4 bases and J 2 bases, with 15 bases left between them. CDR3 length: 15 amino acids. CDR3 DNA sequence: TGTGCCAGCAGCCGCTTGCGGGGAGATCAAGAGACCCAGTACTTC. Translation: CASSRLRGDQETQYF. Together with reference TRBV5-4 and TRBJ2-5, the CDR3 gives the full variable domain: ETGVTQSPTHLIKTRGQQVTLRCSSQSGHNTVSWYQQALGQGPQFIFQYYREEENGRGNFPPRFSGLQFPNYSSELNVNALELDDSALYLCASSRLRGDQETQYFGPGTRLLVL.

This sequence joins TRBV7-9 and TRBJ1-2; D possibly corresponds to TRBD1 (6 bases). Trimming took off 1 base at V and 8 bases at J, with 20 bases between the two ends. This CDR3 has 16 amino acids. Germline loops: CDR1 SEHNR, CDR2 FQNEAQ (reference sequence). The CDR3 loop is CASSLGGTPLTGGYTF. Written as DNA, the CDR3 is TGTGCCAGCAGCTTAGGGGGGACACCCTTAACCGGCGGCTACACCTTC.

This chain uses TRBV5-4 with TRBJ1-1; TRBD1 is a possible D gene (5 bases). V shed 6 bases and J shed 1 base, with 19 bases lying between them. Germline V lookup: CDR1 SGHNT, CDR2 YYREEE (reference sequence). This CDR3 is built from 16 residues. Here the CDR3 reads CASIGAVSGGNTEAFF. In nucleotides, the CDR3 is TGTGCCAGCATAGGGGCGGTGTCCGGGGGGAACACTGAAGCTTTCTTT.

V is TRBV5-6 and J is TRBJ2-6; 7 nucleotides match TRBD1. This CDR3 is built from 18 residues. V was clipped by 2 bases and J by 0 bases; unmatched bases: 8. Germline CDR1 is SGHDT and CDR2 is YYEEEE. In DNA, the CDR3 is TGTGCCAGCAGCTTTCACAGGGGTTCCTTCTCTGGGGCCAACGTCCTGACTTTC. Translation gives CASSFHRGSFSGANVLTF.

The V gene is TRBV7-2, the J gene TRBJ2-2; maybe TRBD2 (5 bases). This CDR3 has 15 residues. In germline, CDR1 is SGHTA, CDR2 FQGNSA. V lost 5 bases and J lost 7, with 17 bases in between. This CDR3 is CASSPRLLGIGELFF. The CDR3 DNA reads TGTGCCAGCAGCCCTCGCTTACTAGGAATCGGGGAGCTGTTTTTT.

This chain's CDR3 is CASSPRVITYSNQPQHF. In nucleotides, the CDR3 is TGCGCCAGCAGCCCACGGGTCATAACTTATAGCAATCAGCCCCAGCATTTT. This sequence joins TRBV4-1 and TRBJ1-5; D ambiguous. V dropped 4 bases and J dropped 0 bases, with 16 bases sitting between them. There are 17 residues in the CDR3. CDR1 is MGHRA, CDR2 YSYEKL, per germline.

This sequence joins TRBV30 and TRBJ1-1, with D unresolved. Deletions cut 0 bases from V and 3 bases from J, with 20 bases between. Per the germline V gene, CDR1 is GTSNPN and CDR2 is SVGIG (reference sequence). The CDR3 totals 17 residues. The CDR3, as DNA: TGTGCCTGGAGTGTAAAGGTTGGTGGCCGGGAGCACACTGAAGCTTTCTTT. Protein sequence: CAWSVKVGGREHTEAFF.

The rearrangement links TRBV5-6 to TRBJ1-6; D not certain. Per the germline V gene, CDR1 is SGHDT and CDR2 is YYEEEE. The CDR3 contains 15 residues. Trimming shortened V by 2 bases and J by 7 bases, and 13 bases separated the two germline ends. CDR3 protein: CASSFTPRWNSPLHF. The DNA of the CDR3 is TGTGCCAGCAGCTTTACGCCACGGTGGAATTCACCCCTCCACTTT. Using reference TRBV5-6 and TRBJ1-6 for the parts outside the CDR3, the full variable domain is DAGVTQSPTHLIKTRGQQVTLRCSPKSGHDTVSWYQQALGQGPQFIFQYYEEEERQRGNFPDRFSGHQFPNYSSELNVNALLLGDSALYLCASSFTPRWNSPLHFGNGTRLTVT.

The V and J genes are TRBV7-8 and TRBJ1-6; TRBD1 matches 7 bases. The germline V gene has CDR1 SGHVS and CDR2 FQNEAQ. The V segment lost 6 bases and the J segment 0 bases; nucleotides outside the gene matches: 5. The CDR3 is made up of 16 amino acids. The DNA of the CDR3 is TGTGCCAGCAGTGAAGGGGACAGCTCCTATAATTCACCCCTCCACTTT. Translating it yields CASSEGDSSYNSPLHF.

J is TRBJ2-2 and V is TRBV15; 9 bases are a match to TRBD1. CDR3 length: 18 amino acids. Germline V gene data show CDR1 as LNHNV and CDR2 as YYDKDF (reference sequence). After removal of 4 bases from V and 2 bases from J, the junction contained 11 bases not matched to a gene. The CDR3 region is CATSNRDRDGDNTGELFF. The DNA for the CDR3 is TGTGCCACCAGCAACCGGGACAGGGACGGAGATAACACCGGGGAGCTGTTTTTT.

V is TRBV28 and J is TRBJ1-1; 11 bases align to TRBD1. This CDR3 has 15 residues. V shed 5 bases and J 6 bases; nucleotides not matched to a gene: 8. CDR1 is MDHEN and CDR2 is SYDVKM in the germline V gene. The CDR3 spells CASSGQGADRSEAFF. The CDR3 nucleotides are TGTGCCAGCAGTGGACAGGGGGCAGATAGATCTGAAGCTTTCTTT.

The chain couples TRBV2 to TRBJ1-2, with TRBD1 as a possible D gene (5 bases). CDR1 and CDR2 from the germline V gene are SNHLY and FYNNEI. The V gene lost 6 bases and the J gene lost 8 bases, with 19 bases spanning the gap. The CDR3 has 14 amino acids. The CDR3 DNA reads TGTGCCAGCAGCAACATGCAGGGACGGGAGGGCTACACCTTC. This gives the protein CASSNMQGREGYTF.

The rearrangement uses TRBV4-3 and TRBJ1-2; 7 bases line up with TRBD1. V lost 0 bases and J lost 4; bases outside the gene matches: 5. The V gene's germline CDR1 is LGHNA and CDR2 YSLEER. This CDR3 comprises 15 residues. CDR3 bases: TGCGCCAGCAGCCAAGACTTGGGACAGATCTATGGCTACACCTTC. It translates to CASSQDLGQIYGYTF.

This chain uses TRBV6-1 with TRBJ2-5, with D perhaps matching TRBD1 (5 bases). The V end was cut by 3 bases, the J end by 7 bases, with 15 bases between. CDR1 is MNHNS, CDR2 SASEGT, per germline. CDR3 length equals 14 residues. This chain's CDR3 is CASSDRGSQGTQYF. The CDR3 DNA reads TGTGCCAGCAGTGATAGGGGTAGCCAGGGGACCCAGTACTTC.

This chain connects TRBV29-1 to TRBJ2-7; 8 nucleotides match TRBD1. This CDR3 region has 14 residues. Germline CDR1 is SQVTM and CDR2 is ANQGSEA. With V trimmed by 3 bases and J by 2 bases, 6 bases remained unmatched. This CDR3 is CSVDLTGGTYEQYF. As DNA, the CDR3 is TGCAGCGTTGACCTTACAGGGGGAACCTACGAGCAGTACTTC.

This chain links TRBV5-6 with TRBJ2-5; D perhaps matches TRBD1 (5 bases). The V gene's germline CDR1 is SGHDT and CDR2 YYEEEE. V lost 4 bases, J lost 4 bases, and 20 bases lay in between. This CDR3 comprises 16 residues. CDR3 DNA sequence: TGTGCCAGCAGCCAAATTTCGGTCCGTAGGGGAGAGACCCAGTACTTC. Protein: CASSQISVRRGETQYF.

The V gene is TRBV4-1, the J gene TRBJ1-6; tentatively, D is TRBD1 (6 bases). Trimming took off 0 bases at V and 11 bases at J, with 17 bases between the two ends. Germline lookup yields CDR1 MGHRA and CDR2 YSYEKL. The CDR3 consists of 16 residues. CDR3 sequence (DNA): TGCGCCAGCAGCCAAGATCAGGGGTCAGTACGAACACCCCTCCACTTT. It yields the protein CASSQDQGSVRTPLHF.